This T cell receptor (beta chain) originates from a study of T-cell reconstitution after alpha-beta-depleted transplantation in children. Preparation of the TCRbeta library involved a method that used unique molecular identifiers. TCRdb re-called the PCR reads through MiXCR, storing one row per CDR3 protein. The sample lists around 300,000 distinct CDR3 sequences; 6% to 10% were seen once. This clonotype was recorded at least ten times. Its antigen is unknown. Study-wide results and caveats: Several hundred graft clones that had expanded were reportedly the source of alpha-beta T cells about two months after transplant. After one year, T-cell counts and TCRbeta diversity mostly came from new T cells. Day-60 TCRbeta diversity that was high in some patients was derived from surviving recipient T cells and thymic progenitors.

Trimming removed 2 bases at V and 4 bases at J, with 8 bases between. This CDR3 has 12 amino acids. Per the germline V gene, CDR1 is DFQATT and CDR2 is SNEGSKA (reference sequence). Specimen: peripheral blood, collected 360 days after TCRalphabeta/CD19-depleted stem cell transplant. The TCR sequence derives from a female patient aged 2-9 years who had a stem cell transplant for Fanconi anemia, so the T cells may come from the graft donor. The genes are TRBV20-1 and TRBJ2-5, with D perhaps TRBD2 (6 bases). CDR3 region: CSARLGGETQYF. CDR3 coding DNA: TGCAGTGCTAGACTCGGGGGAGAGACCCAGTACTTC.